This entry lists 17 T cell receptor beta chains sequenced from one sample in a study of immune cell composition in non-small cell lung cancer. The table came from immunoSEQ multiplex PCR; TCRdb's copy has only in-frame clones and leaves some out. The sample lists some 7,000 clones; 84% were seen once. Normal lung sampling was at least 3 cm from the tumour, as distant as possible. The specimen sequenced was non-adjacent lung tissue. These receptors were obtained from a human donor with non-small cell lung cancer.

The chain has TRBV15 and TRBJ1-6; perhaps TRBD1 as D (5 bases). V was clipped by 1 base and J by 13 bases, with 14 bases between them. CDR1 is LNHNV, CDR2 YYDKDF, per germline (reference sequence). The CDR3 totals 14 residues. The CDR3 nucleotides read TGTGCCACCAGCAGAGCTGAGACAGTTCGTCCCCTCCACTTT. It specifies CATSRAETVRPLHF.

This sequence joins TRBV18 and TRBJ2-7; 9 bases map to TRBD1. V was pared by 1 base and J by 1 base, with 5 bases of the junction left unmatched. CDR1 is KGHSH and CDR2 is LQKENI in the germline V gene. The CDR3 consists of 16 residues. DNA for the CDR3: TGTGCCAGCTCACCACTGACCGGGACAGGGTCCTACGAGCAGTACTTC. It codes for CASSPLTGTGSYEQYF. The entire variable domain, with the rest obtained from reference TRBV18 and TRBJ2-7, is as follows: NAGVMQNPRHLVRRRGQEARLRCSPMKGHSHVYWYRQLPEEGLKFMVYLQKENIIDESGMPKERFSAEFPKEGPSILRIQQVVRGDSAAYFCASSPLTGTGSYEQYFGPGTRLTVT.

This clone was counted once. This chain joins TRBV27 and TRBJ1-5, with D tentatively TRBD1 (5 bases). Germline CDR1 MNHEY, CDR2 SMNVEV (reference sequence). Between the trimmed V and J ends, which lost 6 bases and 4 bases, there was a span of 10 bases. The CDR3 totals 13 residues. CDR3 sequence: CASSLDRNQPQHF. The CDR3 region has the DNA TGTGCCAGCAGCCTCGACAGAAATCAGCCCCAGCATTTT.

The CDR3 DNA follows: TGTGCCAGCAGCAAAGCGGGGCAGGAGGATACCGGGGAGCTGTTTTTT. As protein: CASSKAGQEDTGELFF. The V call is TRBV21-1, the J call TRBJ2-2. TRBV21-1 is assigned pseudogene status. This CDR3 has 16 residues.

The chain recombines TRBV7-6 with TRBJ2-7; 7 bases are shared with TRBD2. In germline, CDR1 is SGHVS, CDR2 FNYEAQ. V gave up 3 bases and J gave up 5 bases; unmatched junction bases: 7. This CDR3 region has 14 residues. CDR3 protein: CASSFGGNFNEQYF. For the CDR3, the DNA is TGTGCCAGCAGCTTCGGGGGGAATTTCAACGAGCAGTACTTC.

The chain employs TRBV7-2 and TRBJ1-1, with D unresolved. The CDR3 runs to 13 residues. The V and J ends lost 1 base and 1 base respectively, with 4 bases between them. Per the germline V gene, CDR1 is SGHTA and CDR2 is FQGNSA. Written as DNA, the CDR3 is TGTGCCAGCAGCTTAGTCGAGAACACTGAAGCTTTCTTT. Translation gives CASSLVENTEAFF.

V gene TRBV5-1 combines with J gene TRBJ1-1; the D is unclear. This CDR3 contains 14 residues. The germline V gene encodes CDR1 SGHRS and CDR2 YFSETQ. V was shortened by 5 bases and J by 1 base, with 12 bases between the two germline ends. The CDR3 bases are TGCGCCAGCAGTATGCAAGGAGGGAACACTGAAGCTTTCTTT. Translated: CASSMQGGNTEAFF.

The chain couples TRBV6-5 to TRBJ1-4; D is uncertain. This CDR3 contains 13 residues. Trimming cost V 8 bases and J 4 bases, with 11 bases left between them. Germline assignment: CDR1 MNHEY and CDR2 SVGAGI. The CDR3 sequence is CASQDLLNEKLFF. In nucleotides, the CDR3 is TGTGCCAGCCAGGACCTACTTAATGAAAAACTGTTTTTT.

V and J are TRBV5-4 and TRBJ2-3; TRBD1 or TRBD2 may be the D gene (5 bases each). V dropped 4 bases and J dropped 4 bases, with 16 bases sitting between them. This CDR3 comprises 15 residues. Germline V gene lookup returns CDR1 SGHNT and CDR2 YYREEE (reference sequence). The CDR3 loop reads CASSRGGRIADTQYF. DNA of the CDR3: TGTGCCAGCAGCCGTGGGGGTCGTATAGCAGATACGCAGTATTTT.

The chain combines TRBV6-5 with TRBJ2-7; TRBD1 might be the D (5 bases). Germline-derived CDR1 and CDR2 are MNHEY and SVGAGI. V was cut by 0 bases and J by 4 bases, with 16 bases left in between. This CDR3 comprises 16 residues. DNA of the CDR3: TGTGCCAGCAGTTACTCGATGGGTGTTGGGGCTTACGAGCAGTACTTC. It encodes CASSYSMGVGAYEQYF.

This chain joins TRBV7-9 and TRBJ1-5; D not resolved. V was clipped by 5 bases and J by 6 bases, with 17 bases between them. CDR1 is SEHNR and CDR2 is FQNEAQ in the germline V gene (reference sequence). CDR3 length equals 15 residues. The CDR3 loop reads CASSPLMGSGQPQHF. Here the CDR3 DNA reads TGTGCCAGCAGCCCCTTGATGGGTTCGGGTCAGCCCCAGCATTTT.

This rearrangement joins TRBV27 to TRBJ1-1; TRBD1 matches 8 bases. V lost 5 bases, J lost 0 bases, and 17 bases stayed unmatched. This CDR3 region has 19 residues. The germline V gene encodes CDR1 MNHEY and CDR2 SMNVEV (reference sequence). The CDR3 loop is CASSPGLSYLGQVNTEAFF. The CDR3 DNA reads TGTGCCAGCAGTCCCGGTCTCTCTTATTTGGGACAGGTGAACACTGAAGCTTTCTTT.

This clone was observed a handful of times. This CDR3 is CASSLSSGRRQPQHF. DNA for the CDR3: TGTGCCAGCAGTTTATCGTCAGGGAGGCGGCAGCCCCAGCATTTT. This rearrangement joins TRBV27 to TRBJ1-5; TRBD1 is a possible D gene (5 bases). CDR3 length: 15 residues. With 0 bases removed from V and 7 bases from J, the gap between germline ends came to 13 bases. Per the germline V gene, CDR1 is MNHEY and CDR2 is SMNVEV (reference sequence).

The genes are TRBV19 and TRBJ2-7, with 12 bases fitting TRBD2. The CDR3 length is 16 residues. V dropped 5 bases and J dropped 2; count of bases not matched to a gene: 7. CDR1 and CDR2 from the germline V gene are LNHDA and SQIVND (reference sequence). CDR3 in DNA: TGTGCCAGTAGTTCCCTTACTAGCGGGGGGCCCTACGAGCAGTACTTC. Translating gives CASSSLTSGGPYEQYF.

This CDR3 is CASSPGQGFSDTQYF. CDR3 DNA sequence: TGTGCCAGCAGTCCGGGACAGGGTTTTTCAGATACGCAGTATTTT. The chain combines TRBV28 with TRBJ2-3; 9 positions match TRBD1. V shed 5 bases, J shed 4 bases, and the junction held 7 bases outside the gene matches. CDR1 and CDR2 (germline): MDHEN, SYDVKM. CDR3 length equals 15 residues.

The rearrangement links TRBV7-9 to TRBJ1-2; D uncertain. The CDR3 loop spans 14 amino acids. Trimming stripped 9 bases from V and 4 bases from J, with 18 bases between. Germline assignment: CDR1 SEHNR and CDR2 FQNEAQ (reference sequence). CDR3: CASDRTERSYGYTF. CDR3 DNA: TGTGCCAGTGATAGAACGGAACGGAGCTATGGCTACACCTTC.

The CDR3 spells CASSPATGGSYNEQFF. The CDR3 region has the DNA TGTGCCAGCTCACCAGCGACAGGGGGTTCCTACAATGAGCAGTTCTTC. The V and J genes are TRBV18 and TRBJ2-1; 9 bases map to TRBD1. Germline lookup yields CDR1 KGHSH and CDR2 LQKENI. The V segment lost 2 bases and the J segment 1 base; nucleotides outside the gene matches: 3. This CDR3 spans 16 amino acids.